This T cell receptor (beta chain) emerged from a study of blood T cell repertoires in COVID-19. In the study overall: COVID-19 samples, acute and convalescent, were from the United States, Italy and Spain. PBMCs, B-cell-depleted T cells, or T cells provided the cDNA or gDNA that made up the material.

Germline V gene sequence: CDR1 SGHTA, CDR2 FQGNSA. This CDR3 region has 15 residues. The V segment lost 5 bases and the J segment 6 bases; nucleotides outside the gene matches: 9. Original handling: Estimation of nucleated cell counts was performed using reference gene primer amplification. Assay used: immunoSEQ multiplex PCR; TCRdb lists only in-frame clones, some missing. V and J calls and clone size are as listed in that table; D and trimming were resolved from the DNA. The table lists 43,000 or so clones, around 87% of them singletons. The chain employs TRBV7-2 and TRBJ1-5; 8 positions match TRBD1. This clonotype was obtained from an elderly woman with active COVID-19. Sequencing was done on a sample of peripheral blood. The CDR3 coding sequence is TGTGCCAGCAGCGTTAAGACAGGGGACGTTCAGCCCCAGCATTTT. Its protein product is CASSVKTGDVQPQHF.